This TCR beta chain was identified in a study of blood T cell repertoires in COVID-19. Study as a whole: T cells, B-cell-depleted T cells, or PBMCs supplied cDNA or gDNA.

Original analysis: By means of reference gene primer amplification, nucleated cell counts were estimated. TCRdb's table, derived via immunoSEQ multiplex PCR, lists solely in-frame clones and lacks some. Clone size and the V and J calls come from that table; the DNA yielded D and trimming. Of roughly 230,000 clones detected, 83% appear once; the ten largest clones hold just over 8.5%. Germline lookup yields CDR1 MGHRA and CDR2 YSYEKL. The CDR3 is made up of 18 amino acids. Germline trimming cut 1 base from V and 7 bases from J; bases unmatched to any gene: 14. What was sequenced was peripheral blood. The chain joins TRBV4-1 to TRBJ2-1, with TRBD2 matching over 9 bases. This clonotype was sampled from a man aged 35-49 years with active or convalescent COVID-19. The CDR3 DNA reads as TGCGCCAGCAGCCAAGCCTCTCCAGGGCGGGGGGGCAGTAATGAGCAGTTCTTC. It translates to CASSQASPGRGGSNEQFF.